This TCR beta chain was captured in a study of memory CD4+ T cells and cytomegalovirus serostatus. V dropped 0 bases and J dropped 0 bases, with 12 bases sitting between them. CDR1 is LGHNT and CDR2 is FRNRAP in the germline V gene. The CDR3 is 17 residues long. The sort gate was single viable CD3+CD4+CD8-CD45RO+ cells for memory CD4+ T cells. Details on this clone: What it binds is unknown.

Some clones are missing from TCRdb's copy, which holds only in-frame ones; the method was immunoSEQ multiplex PCR. The sample has roughly 60,000 clones, roughly 80% seen once. Whole-study findings and limits: CD4+ memory repertoires contained about two fifths of the roughly 160 reported CMV TCRbeta sequences. The CMV-associated TCR signature appears largely within the CD4+ memory repertoire.

V is TRBV12-5 and J is TRBJ1-3; D unresolved. This TCR came from an adult in good health and CMV-seronegative. The sequencing input was memory CD4+ T cells from blood. The CDR3 nucleotides are TGTGCTAGTGGTTTGGTACTTGGCAGAGACTCTGGAAACACCATATATTTT. Translation gives CASGLVLGRDSGNTIYF.